This T cell receptor (beta chain) was recorded in a study of response to subunit inactivated influenza vaccine. In its sample, this clonotype was seen a few times. Its specificity is unknown. Study-wide points: Seasonal influenza vaccination, on each occasion, was suggested by the authors to recruit few new T cells.

V was clipped by 2 bases and J by 4 bases; unmatched bases: 5. Looked up from germline, CDR1 is GTSNPN and CDR2 is SVGIG (reference sequence). The CDR3 loop spans 14 amino acids. TCRdb fed the RT-PCR reads into MiXCR, producing one record per CDR3 protein. The sample lists about 520,000 distinct CDR3 sequences, approximately 6.9% occurring once. The specimen comprised PBMCs from blood, sampled 23 to 25 months after vaccination. The chain employs TRBV30 and TRBJ2-7; 10 positions agree with TRBD1. The clonotype comes from a man aged 50-75 years who received an inactivated influenza vaccine. The chain's CDR3 is CAWSRDRGGYEQYF. CDR3 coding DNA: TGTGCCTGGAGTAGGGACAGGGGAGGGTACGAGCAGTACTTC.